This T cell receptor beta chain emerged from a study of cytomegalovirus exposure and HLA in healthy donors. Across the study: The study's early data release held some 85 million unique TCRs from HLA-typed donors.

The study ran its PCR with 60 Vbeta and 13 Jbeta primers. The assay was immunoSEQ multiplex PCR, and TCRdb's table has in-frame clones only and misses some. The sample lists 150,000 to 200,000 clones, 81% seen once, with about 3.5% in the top ten. This CDR3 has 12 amino acids. Per the germline V gene, CDR1 is SNHLY and CDR2 is FYNNEI. Trimming stripped 3 bases from V and 6 bases from J, with 7 bases between. What was sequenced was PBMCs. The chain carries TRBV2 and TRBJ2-3; TRBD1 might be the D (5 bases). This TCR was sampled from a man in his forties in good health and CMV-seropositive. The CDR3 is CASSDRADTQYF. Written as DNA, the CDR3 is TGTGCCAGCAGTGACAGGGCTGATACGCAGTATTTT.